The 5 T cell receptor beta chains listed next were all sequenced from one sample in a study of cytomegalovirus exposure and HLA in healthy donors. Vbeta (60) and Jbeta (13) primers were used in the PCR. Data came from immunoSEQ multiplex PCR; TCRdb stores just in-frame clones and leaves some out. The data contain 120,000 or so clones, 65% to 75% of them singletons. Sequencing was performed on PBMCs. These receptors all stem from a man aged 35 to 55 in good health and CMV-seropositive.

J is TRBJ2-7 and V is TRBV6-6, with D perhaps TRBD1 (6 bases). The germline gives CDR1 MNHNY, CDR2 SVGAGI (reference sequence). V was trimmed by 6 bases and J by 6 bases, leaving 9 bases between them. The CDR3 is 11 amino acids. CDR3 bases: TGTGCCAGCAGAGACAGGATCGAGCAGTACTTC. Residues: CASRDRIEQYF.

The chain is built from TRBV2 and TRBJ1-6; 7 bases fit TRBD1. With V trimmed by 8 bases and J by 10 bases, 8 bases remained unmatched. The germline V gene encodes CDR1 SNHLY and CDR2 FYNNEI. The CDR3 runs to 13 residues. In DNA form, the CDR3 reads TGTGCCAGCGGGGACAGTGTCGGGTCACCCCTCCACTTT. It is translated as CASGDSVGSPLHF.

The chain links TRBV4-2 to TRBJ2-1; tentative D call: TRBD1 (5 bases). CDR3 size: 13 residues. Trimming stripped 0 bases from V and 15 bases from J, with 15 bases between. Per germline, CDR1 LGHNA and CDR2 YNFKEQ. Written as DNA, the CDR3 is TGTGCCAGCAGCCAAGAAAGGACATCGATCGGGTTCTTC. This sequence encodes CASSQERTSIGFF.

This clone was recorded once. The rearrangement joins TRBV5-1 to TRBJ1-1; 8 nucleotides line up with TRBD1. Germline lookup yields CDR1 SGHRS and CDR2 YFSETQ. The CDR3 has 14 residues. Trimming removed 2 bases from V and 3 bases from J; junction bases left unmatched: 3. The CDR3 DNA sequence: TGCGCCAGCAGCTTACAGGGGGTGGACACTGAAGCTTTCTTT. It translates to CASSLQGVDTEAFF.

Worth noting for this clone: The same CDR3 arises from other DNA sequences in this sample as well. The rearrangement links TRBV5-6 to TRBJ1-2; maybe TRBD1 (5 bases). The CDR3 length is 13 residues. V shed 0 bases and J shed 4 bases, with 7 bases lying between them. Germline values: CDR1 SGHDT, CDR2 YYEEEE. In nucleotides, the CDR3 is TGTGCCAGCAGCTTGGGGGACTCCTATGGCTACACCTTC. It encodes CASSLGDSYGYTF.